Listed below are T cell receptor beta chains from one sample, sequenced in a study of preoperative IRX-2 immunotherapy in early breast cancer. Libraries were prepared by immunoSEQ multiplex PCR; TCRdb keeps only in-frame clonotypes and omits some of them. The table shows approximately 34,000 clones, with 90% to 95% occurring only once. Sampling was carried out from a patient treated with IRX-2 immunotherapy. The receptors derive from a human donor with breast cancer. CDR3s include the opening cysteine and the closing phenylalanine or tryptophan.

v_gene: TRBV28
CDR3aa: CASSSLQGLNTEAFF

v_gene: TRBV14
CDR3aa: CASSQVPRTGYYYEQYF

v_gene: TRBV11-3
CDR3aa: CASSLGRITDTQYF

v_gene: TRBV30
CDR3aa: CAWKAGVSYNEQFF

v_gene: TRBV20-1
CDR3aa: CSASPEAFF

v_gene: TRBV19
CDR3aa: CASRERAGGNQPQHF

v_gene: TRBV7-3
CDR3aa: CASSSAGDTQYF

v_gene: TRBV6-1
CDR3aa: CASSSTSDTSAQYF

v_gene: TRBV15
CDR3aa: CATSRDLLATPYNEQFF

v_gene: TRBV6-1
CDR3aa: CASSEELGGGGYGYTF

v_gene: TRBV6-5
CDR3aa: CASSLTQGGLGYF

v_gene: TRBV28
CDR3aa: CASSLLGGRRDQAFF

v_gene: TRBV28
CDR3aa: CASSFSRGRNEKLFF

v_gene: TRBV11-2
CDR3aa: CASSSSGGNRYF

v_gene: TRBV2
CDR3aa: CASKLEREAVDTQYF

v_gene: TRBV7-2
CDR3aa: CASSLVAGGSPYEQYF

v_gene: TRBV7-9
CDR3aa: CASSLFENTEAFF

v_gene: TRBV5-1
CDR3aa: CASREGGVYNSPLHF

v_gene: TRBV5-4
CDR3aa: CASSGTSAHGYTF

v_gene: TRBV11-2
CDR3aa: CASSPTGISFLEETQYF

v_gene: TRBV18
CDR3aa: CASSPAVSTDTQYF

v_gene: TRBV29-1
CDR3aa: CSVATGTGFYEQYF

v_gene: TRBV27
CDR3aa: CASSFSQAGGEQFF

v_gene: TRBV6-5
CDR3aa: CASSYSPAPSYEQYF

v_gene: TRBV19
CDR3aa: CASSIPGQQNTEAFF

v_gene: TRBV11-3
CDR3aa: CASSLGSGEGGTDTQYF

v_gene: TRBV19
CDR3aa: CASSTRTGPYWGLFF

v_gene: TRBV6-6
CDR3aa: CASRSGQTSNQPQHF

v_gene: TRBV7-8
CDR3aa: CASSFLVGDTQYF

v_gene: TRBV4-2
CDR3aa: CASSLPKGQNSVGEYGYTF

v_gene: TRBV25-1
CDR3aa: CASSEGGQPQHF

v_gene: TRBV13
CDR3aa: CATDRGGTEAFF

v_gene: TRBV2
CDR3aa: CASDTGINYGYTF

v_gene: TRBV5-4
CDR3aa: CASSPGGGNQPQHF

v_gene: TRBV15
CDR3aa: CATRFSGVGIGELFF

v_gene: TRBV9
CDR3aa: CASSVAGTNEKLFF

v_gene: TRBV30
CDR3aa: CAWAHAGAFLQLYNEQFF

v_gene: TRBV6-5
CDR3aa: CASSYGRDGYTF

v_gene: TRBV4-1
CDR3aa: CASSQERGASSTDTQYF

v_gene: TRBV7-2
CDR3aa: CASSPALGLVVNNEQFF

v_gene: TRBV18
CDR3aa: CASSPQETSYNSPLHF

v_gene: TRBV18
CDR3aa: CASSPLGGQSYNEQFF

v_gene: TRBV7-2
CDR3aa: CASSFRQFSNQPQHF

v_gene: TRBV18
CDR3aa: CASSRSGTSKGTDTQYF

v_gene: TRBV7-9
CDR3aa: CASSQGGGKQYEQYF

v_gene: TRBV7-3
CDR3aa: CASSYDRGETQYF

v_gene: TRBV21-1
CDR3aa: CARKREEGWSCSFEQYF

v_gene: TRBV6-5
CDR3aa: CASSITGTRGEKLFF

v_gene: TRBV5-1
CDR3aa: CATGAGGTDTQYF

v_gene: TRBV19
CDR3aa: CASRDSLQAFF

v_gene: TRBV19
CDR3aa: CASSIGQGAVKTGELFF

v_gene: TRBV11-2
CDR3aa: CASSLENLLNEQFF

v_gene: TRBV18
CDR3aa: CASSLTANTEAFF

v_gene: TRBV23-1
CDR3aa: CASSRQGQKEGQPQHF

v_gene: TRBV7-9
CDR3aa: CASSPGDSKRGGYTF

v_gene: TRBV7-2
CDR3aa: CASSQLAGGSSYNEQFF

v_gene: TRBV28
CDR3aa: CASSFEAARSPLHF

v_gene: TRBV7-2
CDR3aa: CASSNGILDQPQHF

v_gene: TRBV10-3
CDR3aa: CAISESGVGGYEQYF